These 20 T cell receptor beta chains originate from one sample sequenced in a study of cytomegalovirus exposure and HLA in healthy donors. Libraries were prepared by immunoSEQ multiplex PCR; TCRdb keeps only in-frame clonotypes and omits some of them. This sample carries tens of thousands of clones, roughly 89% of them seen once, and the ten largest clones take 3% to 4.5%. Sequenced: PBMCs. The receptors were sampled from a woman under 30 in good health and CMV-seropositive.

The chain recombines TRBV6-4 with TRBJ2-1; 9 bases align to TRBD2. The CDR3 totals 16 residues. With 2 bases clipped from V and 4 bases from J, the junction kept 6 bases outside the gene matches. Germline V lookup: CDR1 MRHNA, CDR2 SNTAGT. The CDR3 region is CASSDRGLARYNEQFF. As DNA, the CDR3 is TGTGCCAGCAGTGACCGGGGACTAGCACGGTACAATGAGCAGTTCTTC.

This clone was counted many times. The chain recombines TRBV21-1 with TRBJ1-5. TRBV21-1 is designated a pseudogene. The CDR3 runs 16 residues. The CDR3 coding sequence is TGTGCCAGCAGCAATCTAGCAGGAGATAGCAATCAGCCCCAGCATTTT. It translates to CASSNLAGDSNQPQHF.

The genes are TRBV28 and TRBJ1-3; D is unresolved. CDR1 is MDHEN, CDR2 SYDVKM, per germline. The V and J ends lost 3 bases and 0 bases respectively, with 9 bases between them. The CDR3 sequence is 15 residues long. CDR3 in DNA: TGTGCCAGCAGTTTGTACACCAACTCTGGAAACACCATATATTTT. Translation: CASSLYTNSGNTIYF.

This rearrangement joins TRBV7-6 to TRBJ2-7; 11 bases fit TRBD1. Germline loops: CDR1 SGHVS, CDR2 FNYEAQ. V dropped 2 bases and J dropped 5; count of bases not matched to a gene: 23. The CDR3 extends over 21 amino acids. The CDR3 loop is CASSLSPPSNRDRGARDEQYF. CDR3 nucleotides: TGTGCCAGCAGCTTATCCCCACCATCGAACCGGGACAGGGGGGCCCGTGACGAGCAGTACTTC.

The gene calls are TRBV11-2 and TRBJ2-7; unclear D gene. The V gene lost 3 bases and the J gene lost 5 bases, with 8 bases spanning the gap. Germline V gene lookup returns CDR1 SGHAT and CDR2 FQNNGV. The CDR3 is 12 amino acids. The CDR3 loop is CASSLTGDEQYF. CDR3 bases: TGTGCCAGCAGCTTGACTGGAGACGAGCAGTACTTC.

CDR3 bases: TGCGCCAGCAGCCCGGGACAGAACTCCTATGGCTACACCTTC. This encodes CASSPGQNSYGYTF. The V call is TRBV5-1, the J call TRBJ1-2; 7 positions agree with TRBD1. V trimming: 4 bases; J trimming: 4 bases; junction bases outside the gene matches: 7. The CDR3 is 14 amino acids. The germline V gene has CDR1 SGHRS and CDR2 YFSETQ.

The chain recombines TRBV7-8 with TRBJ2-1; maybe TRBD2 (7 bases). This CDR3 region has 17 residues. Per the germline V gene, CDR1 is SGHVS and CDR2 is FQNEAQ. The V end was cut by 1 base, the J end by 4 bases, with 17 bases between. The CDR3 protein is CASSLEGGGNRYNEQFF. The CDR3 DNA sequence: TGTGCCAGCAGCTTAGAAGGGGGAGGGAACCGATACAATGAGCAGTTCTTC.

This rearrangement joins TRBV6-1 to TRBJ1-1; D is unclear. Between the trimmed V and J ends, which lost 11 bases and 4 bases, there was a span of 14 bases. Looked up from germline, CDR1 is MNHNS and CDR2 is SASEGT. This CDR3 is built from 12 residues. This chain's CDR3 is CAGTQTGTEAFF. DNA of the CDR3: TGTGCCGGTACTCAGACGGGCACTGAAGCTTTCTTT.

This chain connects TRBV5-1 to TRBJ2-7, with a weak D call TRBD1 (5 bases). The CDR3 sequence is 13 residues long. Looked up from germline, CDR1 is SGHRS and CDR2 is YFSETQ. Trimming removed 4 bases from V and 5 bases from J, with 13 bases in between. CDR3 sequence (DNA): TGCGCCAGCAGCGGGCAGGGTTTTCACGAGCAGTACTTC. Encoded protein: CASSGQGFHEQYF. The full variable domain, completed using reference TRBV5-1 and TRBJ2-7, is KAGVTQTPRYLIKTRGQQVTLSCSPISGHRSVSWYQQTPGQGLQFLFEYFSETQRNKGNFPGRFSGRQFSNSRSEMNVSTLELGDSALYLCASSGQGFHEQYFGPGTRLTVT.

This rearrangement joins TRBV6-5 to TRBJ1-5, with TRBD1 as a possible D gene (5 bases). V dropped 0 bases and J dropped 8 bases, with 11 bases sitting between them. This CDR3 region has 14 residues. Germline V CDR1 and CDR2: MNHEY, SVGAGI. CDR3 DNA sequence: TGTGCCAGCAGTTACTCGGGGGGAGGAAAGCCCCAGCATTTT. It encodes CASSYSGGGKPQHF.

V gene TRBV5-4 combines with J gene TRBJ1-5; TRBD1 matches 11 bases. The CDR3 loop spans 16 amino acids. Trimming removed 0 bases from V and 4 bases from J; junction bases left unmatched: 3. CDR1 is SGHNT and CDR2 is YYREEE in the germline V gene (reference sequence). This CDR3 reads CASSLDGTGGNQPQHF. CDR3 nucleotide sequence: TGTGCCAGCAGCTTGGACGGGACAGGGGGGAATCAGCCCCAGCATTTT.

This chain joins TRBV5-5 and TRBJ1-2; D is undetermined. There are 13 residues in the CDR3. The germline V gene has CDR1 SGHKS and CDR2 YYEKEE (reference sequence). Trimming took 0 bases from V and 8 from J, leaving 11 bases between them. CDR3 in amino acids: CASSLGTQAGYTF. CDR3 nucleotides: TGTGCCAGCAGCTTGGGTACCCAAGCGGGCTACACCTTC.

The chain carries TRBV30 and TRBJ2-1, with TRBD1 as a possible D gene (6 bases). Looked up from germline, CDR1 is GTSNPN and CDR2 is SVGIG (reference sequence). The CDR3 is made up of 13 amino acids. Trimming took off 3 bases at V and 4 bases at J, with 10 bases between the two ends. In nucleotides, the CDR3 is TGTGCCTGGAGCCCGGACAGATACAATGAGCAGTTCTTC. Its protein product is CAWSPDRYNEQFF.

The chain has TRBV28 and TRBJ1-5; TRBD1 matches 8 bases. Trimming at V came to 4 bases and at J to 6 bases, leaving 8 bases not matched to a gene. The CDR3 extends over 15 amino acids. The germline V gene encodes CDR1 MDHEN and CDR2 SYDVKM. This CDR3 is CASSSTGVMRQPQHF. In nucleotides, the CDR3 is TGTGCCAGCAGTTCGACAGGGGTCATGCGTCAGCCCCAGCATTTT.

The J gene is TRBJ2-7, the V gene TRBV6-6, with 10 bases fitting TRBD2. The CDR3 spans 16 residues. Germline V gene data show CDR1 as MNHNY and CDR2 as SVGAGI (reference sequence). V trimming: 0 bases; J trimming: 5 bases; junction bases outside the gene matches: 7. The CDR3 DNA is TGTGCCAGCAGTTACTCGGGTGGGAGCGGGAGGGACGAGCAGTACTTC. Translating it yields CASSYSGGSGRDEQYF.

The CDR3 loop reads CASSLLSGRGTDTQYF. The CDR3 DNA reads as TGTGCCAGCAGTTTGCTTTCCGGCAGGGGAACAGATACGCAGTATTTT. The J gene is TRBJ2-3, the V gene TRBV28; maybe TRBD1 (6 bases). V lost 3 bases, J lost 3 bases, and 16 bases lay in between. The CDR3 has 16 residues. CDR1 is MDHEN and CDR2 is SYDVKM in the germline V gene.

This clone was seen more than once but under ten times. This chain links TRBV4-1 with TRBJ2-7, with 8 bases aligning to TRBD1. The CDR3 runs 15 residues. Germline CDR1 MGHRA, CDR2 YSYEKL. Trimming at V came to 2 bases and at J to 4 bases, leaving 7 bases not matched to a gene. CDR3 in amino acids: CASSQPRTGRYEQYF. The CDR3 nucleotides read TGCGCCAGCAGCCAACCTCGGACAGGGCGATACGAGCAGTACTTC.

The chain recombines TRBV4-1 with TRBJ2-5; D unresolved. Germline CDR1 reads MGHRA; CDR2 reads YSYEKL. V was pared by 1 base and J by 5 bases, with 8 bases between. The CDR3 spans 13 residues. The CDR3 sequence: CASSQGFRETQYF. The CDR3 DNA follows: TGCGCCAGCAGCCAAGGGTTCAGGGAGACCCAGTACTTC.

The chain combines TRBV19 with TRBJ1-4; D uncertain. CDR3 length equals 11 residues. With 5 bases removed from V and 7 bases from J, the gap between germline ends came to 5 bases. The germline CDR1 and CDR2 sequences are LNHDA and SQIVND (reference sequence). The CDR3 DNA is TGTGCCAGTAGTTACGGTGAAAAACTGTTTTTT. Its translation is CASSYGEKLFF.

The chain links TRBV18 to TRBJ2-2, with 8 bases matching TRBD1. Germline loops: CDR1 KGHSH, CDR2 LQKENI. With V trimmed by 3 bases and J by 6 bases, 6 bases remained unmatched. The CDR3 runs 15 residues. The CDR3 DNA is TGTGCCAGCTCACCTCGTGACAGGGGCCCCGGGGAGCTGTTTTTT. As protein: CASSPRDRGPGELFF.